Sequencing of this TCR beta chain was carried out in a study of CD8 T cells in ankylosing spondylitis. This clonotype was counted at least ten times. Its antigen is unidentified. With molecular barcodes, quantitative 5'-RACE was used to make the TCR beta libraries. MiXCR was run by TCRdb on the 5' RACE reads, yielding one entry per CDR3 protein. Of under 55,000 distinct CDR3 sequences listed, less than 8.5% were seen once; the top ten hold roughly 8%. Study results and caveats: Reports of some motif variants in reactive arthritis synovial fluid and blood predate this one. Matched ankylosing spondylitis synovial fluid reportedly showed significant enrichment of disease-linked clones.

The CDR3 runs 11 residues. V dropped 3 bases and J dropped 7 bases, with 9 bases sitting between them. Germline V gene lookup returns CDR1 SQVTM and CDR2 ANQGSEA. The chain is built from TRBV29-1 and TRBJ1-1; D might be TRBD1 (6 bases). This receptor was obtained from a female donor with ankylosing spondylitis or in good health (not recorded which). Sequencing was performed on blood, either unsorted or a sorted T cell fraction (not recorded which). CDR3: CSVEGAIEAFF. The DNA of the CDR3 is TGCAGCGTTGAGGGGGCGATTGAAGCTTTCTTT.